This T cell receptor (beta chain) was sequenced in a study of regulatory T cells in long-lasting Graves disease. Overall study context: Those Graves' patients who were newly diagnosed had been on antithyroid drugs under 3 months.

Trimming removed 4 bases at V and 7 bases at J, with 15 bases between. The germline CDR1 and CDR2 sequences are SGHKS and YYEKEE (reference sequence). CDR3 size: 15 residues. Study-level points and caveats: The analysis examined peripheral blood only and excluded thyroid tissue. TRBV28, TRBJ1-2 and TRBJ2-5 emerged as the favored segments in persistent disease.

Time point in this sample: newly diagnosed GD, antithyroid drugs for less than 3 months. RNA isolated from PBMCs was used to make the TCR library. Assembly of TCR beta libraries relied on iRepertoire HTBI primers together with Arm-PCR of CDR3 regions. TCRdb used MiXCR to reprocess the multiplex PCR reads, holding one entry per CDR3 protein. The sample lists approximately 400,000 distinct CDR3 sequences; about 15% were seen once. Concerning this clonotype: The target antigen is unknown.

This same sample was also part of a study on T cells in Graves' hyperthyroidism and ophthalmopathy. This second study says: With the HTBI primer set, the TCR CDR3 went through a first round of RT-PCR.

Specimen: peripheral blood mononuclear cells (PBMCs), collected at new diagnosis, from a patient treated with antithyroid drugs. The chain combines TRBV5-5 with TRBJ1-6, with no clear D. This receptor was identified in a woman aged 30 to 39 with Graves disease. The CDR3 loop reads CASSPPGRRNSPLHF. The DNA for the CDR3 is TGTGCCAGCAGCCCCCCCGGGAGGCGGAATTCACCCCTCCACTTT. Full variable domain (missing parts from reference TRBV5-5 and TRBJ1-6): DAGVTQSPTHLIKTRGQQVTLRCSPISGHKSVSWYQQVLGQGPQFIFQYYEKEERGRGNFPDRFSARQFPNYSSELNVNALLLGDSALYLCASSPPGRRNSPLHFGNGTRLTVT.